The 9 T cell receptor beta chains below come from one sample, sequenced in a study of response to subunit inactivated influenza vaccine. TCRdb passed the RT-PCR reads through MiXCR, listing each CDR3 protein once. The table has 500,000 to 600,000 distinct CDR3 sequences, 14% seen once. The sequenced sample was PBMCs from blood, obtained less than 13 days after vaccination. These TCRs come from a man aged 50 to 60 who received an inactivated influenza vaccine.

The gene calls are TRBV6-1 and TRBJ2-7; 7 bases are a match to TRBD1. Losses at the gene ends were 3 bases for V and 5 bases for J; bases not matched to a gene: 1. This CDR3 has 12 residues. Germline V lookup: CDR1 MNHNS, CDR2 SASEGT. DNA for the CDR3: TGTGCCAGCAGTGAGACAGGGAACGAGCAGTACTTC. This sequence encodes CASSETGNEQYF.

The rearrangement links TRBV10-3 to TRBJ2-3, with 7 bases fitting TRBD1. V lost 6 bases to trimming and J lost 1 base; unmatched junction nucleotides: 7. The CDR3 sequence is 15 residues long. Germline CDR1 and CDR2: ENHRY and SYGVKD. The chain's CDR3 is CAISPTGTGTDTQYF. Written as DNA, the CDR3 is TGTGCCATCAGCCCAACAGGGACAGGCACAGATACGCAGTATTTT.

This clonotype was counted a single time. The gene calls are TRBV27 and TRBJ2-1; TRBD2 agrees at 12 bases. Per germline, CDR1 MNHEY and CDR2 SMNVEV (reference sequence). V dropped 5 bases and J dropped 8; count of bases not matched to a gene: 4. The CDR3 length is 14 residues. CDR3 coding DNA: TGTGCCAGCAGTCCCCTAGCGGGAGGGTATGAGCAGTTCTTC. This encodes CASSPLAGGYEQFF.

The CDR3 DNA reads TGTGCCAGCAGTAAGACGGGGGGCCCACCGGGGAACACTGAAGCTTTCTTT. Translating it yields CASSKTGGPPGNTEAFF. The rearrangement uses TRBV27 and TRBJ1-1, with D tentatively TRBD1 (6 bases). This CDR3 is 17 amino acids long. V was pared by 5 bases and J by 1 base, with 20 bases between. In germline, CDR1 is MNHEY, CDR2 SMNVEV (reference sequence).

This clonotype was detected ten times or more. This chain links TRBV3-1 with TRBJ2-5, with 7 bases that match TRBD2. In germline, CDR1 is LGHDT, CDR2 YNNKEL (reference sequence). V dropped 4 bases and J dropped 0; count of bases not matched to a gene: 5. The CDR3 has 15 amino acids. The CDR3: CASSPDGGYQETQYF. CDR3 nucleotides: TGTGCCAGCAGCCCCGACGGGGGGTACCAAGAGACCCAGTACTTC.

The chain uses TRBV6-1 and TRBJ2-1; a possible D gene is TRBD1 (5 bases). The CDR3 is 15 residues long. The V end was cut by 6 bases, the J end by 1 base, with 13 bases between. Germline V gene data show CDR1 as MNHNS and CDR2 as SASEGT. CDR3 coding DNA: TGTGCCAGCAGGCCGGACATGGTGTCCTACAATGAGCAGTTCTTC. This codes for CASRPDMVSYNEQFF.

This clonotype was picked up a small number of times. A much larger clone sits a single nucleotide away, making a read error possible. The rearrangement links TRBV6-2 or TRBV6-3 to TRBJ2-1; D is possibly TRBD1 or TRBD2 (6 bases each). The germline gives CDR1 MNHEY, CDR2 SVGEGT. This CDR3 has 17 residues. CDR3 residues: CASSYLTGASSYNEQLF. DNA for the CDR3: TGTGCCAGCAGTTACTTAACGGGGGCCAGCTCCTACAATGAGCAGCTCTTC.

The rearrangement uses TRBV9 and TRBJ2-1, with D possibly being TRBD1 or TRBD2 (6 bases each). This CDR3 is built from 14 residues. Trimming stripped 4 bases from V and 9 bases from J, with 17 bases between. The germline V gene has CDR1 SGDLS and CDR2 YYNGEE. The CDR3 DNA reads TGTGCCAGCAGCCCTCCGGGGGCTGGGAGTGAGCAGTTCTTC. Its protein product is CASSPPGAGSEQFF.

Many counts were recorded for this clonotype. This rearrangement joins TRBV25-1 to TRBJ1-3; no firm D call. The V end lost 6 bases, the J end lost 0 bases, and 9 bases lay between the germline ends. The CDR3 totals 14 residues. The germline CDR1 and CDR2 sequences are MGHDK and SYGVNS. CDR3: CASRGNPSGNTIYF. For the CDR3, the DNA is TGTGCCAGCAGAGGGAACCCCTCTGGAAACACCATATATTTT. Complete variable domain (other parts from reference TRBV25-1 and TRBJ1-3): EADIYQTPRYLVIGTGKKITLECSQTMGHDKMYWYQQDPGMELHLIHYSYGVNSTEKGDLSSESTVSRIRTEHFPLTLESARPSHTSQYLCASRGNPSGNTIYFGEGSWLTVV.